This TCR beta chain was documented in a study of T-cell memory formation after mild COVID-19 (dated by TCRdb to the early 2020s). With respect to the entire study: TCR sequence clusters from the two donors were found to be largely donor specific. The cohort was made up of two young adult volunteers, one female and one male, who were previously healthy. Longitudinal TCRalpha and TCRbeta repertoire sequencing tracked T-cell clones expanding and contracting after mild COVID-19 in a couple of donors.

Ficoll-Paque density gradient centrifugation was the method used to isolate PBMCs. The paper's findings and limits, for the study overall: SARS-CoV-2 specificity was not confirmed for the second-wave clones peaking on day 37. Some responding clones were detected in pre-infection memory, which suggested that pre-existing cross-reactive memory T cells had joined the SARS-CoV-2 response. Only two mild cases were covered by the study, and larger cohorts that include severe cases with pre-infection samples were considered necessary. Contracting CD4+ clones were located mainly in the CM and EM memory subsets, whereas CD8+ clones were found to be enriched in EMRA. Clones contracting from day 15 to 85 had balanced CD4/CD8 phenotypes, while a second wave expanding from day 15 to 37 was biased towards CD4+.

The sequencer listed for this sample is Illumina NovaSeq 6000. TCRalpha and TCRbeta cDNA libraries were constructed by 5'RACE with constant-segment primers, with sample barcodes and unique molecular identifiers being introduced. RNA was extracted from every sample with Trizol reagent. Amplification of the libraries took two PCR steps, and the second step added a second sample barcode plus Illumina TruSeq adapters. Libraries were sequenced on an Illumina NovaSeq with 2 x 150 bp paired-end reads. The published analysis was carried out like this. With migec v1.2.7, reads were demultiplexed and then collapsed into UMI-guided consensus sequences. Using mixcr v2.1.11, UMI consensuses were aligned to TRA and TRB V and J templates and then assembled into clonotypes. A clonotype was counted as expanded or contracted only when both edgeR and NoisET called the clonotype significant, with the noise models trained on biological replicates. For edgeR calls, the cutoffs were a false discovery rate-adjusted p below 0.01 and a log2 fold-change threshold of 1. As an exploratory analysis of dynamics, PCA with hierarchical clustering was applied to max-normalized trajectories of the 1000 most abundant clonotypes. Separately sequenced CD4+ and CD8+ repertoires were used to assign a CD4 or CD8 phenotype to each responding clone. In-frame beta chains were kept once TCRdb had trimmed the public reads at Q25 with fastp and called clones with MiXCR. Entries are consolidated by CDR3 protein sequence, retaining the most common genes and DNA. TCRdb, not the authors, supplied the V and J calls. For this sample the table gives roughly 370,000 distinct CDR3 sequences, of which more than 15% were detected only once. 20% to 25% of the sample rests with the top ten.

A remark on this clonotype: Its target antigen remains unknown. Base qualities were left out, and no much larger clone turns up one base away.

The clonotype was recovered from a man aged 18 to 35 who had mild COVID-19 (a few samples of this study predate the infection). The sample titles of this study are shuffled in the database, so cell type and time point are left out; the donor was told from shared clones. The sequenced sample was PBMCs or a T cell subset sorted from them (not recorded which).

Here is the DNA: TGTGCCACCAGTGATCCTAGCGGGGGGAACACAGATACGCAGTATTTT. Its coded protein is CATSDPSGGNTDTQYF. Recombination linked TRBV24-1 to TRBJ2-3, with 11 junctional bases fitting TRBD2. V has 3 bases trimmed and J has 2 bases trimmed; junction bases matching no gene number 3. From the cysteine through the phenylalanine, the CDR3 covers 16 amino acids. The kept DNA is CDR3 alone, 48 bases in frame from the first base. As encoded in the germline V gene, CDR1 is KGHDR while CDR2 is SFDVKD.